The sequence of this T cell receptor (beta chain) was determined in a study of a mutant IDH1 vaccine in newly diagnosed glioma. Study background: Beginning 4-6 weeks after radiotherapy alone, or with temozolomide cycles, vaccination took place. Treatment recipients were approximately 62% male and about 40% female, and their mean age was roughly 40 years. V12 corresponded to week 35 and V13 to week 47. General study results and limits: The vaccine induced immune responses, and these occurred in 93.3% of patients.

The germline V gene encodes CDR1 MNHEY and CDR2 SMNVEV (reference sequence). The V end was cut by 4 bases, the J end by 4 bases, with 14 bases between. The CDR3 is 15 residues long. Time point given: week 47, end of study. The vaccine gave 300 ug of a 20-mer mutant IDH1 peptide subcutaneously per dose. In regard to this clone: Its antigen is unknown.

Sequencing was performed with immunoSEQ multiplex PCR; in TCRdb, only in-frame clones are kept and a portion is missing. The table lists about 59,000 clones, around 86% of them singletons, with 3.8% in the top ten. The gene calls are TRBV27 and TRBJ2-1; tentatively, D is TRBD2 (7 bases). The material sequenced was PBMCs, taken from a glioma patient whose treatment included an IDH1 peptide vaccine. This TCR derives from a young man with glioma. Here the CDR3 reads CASSSVGGAYNEQFF. CDR3 in DNA: TGTGCCAGCAGTTCTGTGGGGGGGGCGTACAATGAGCAGTTCTTC.